This TCR beta chain was obtained from a study of shared clonotypes between healthy human individuals. Assay used: immunoSEQ multiplex PCR; TCRdb lists only in-frame clones, some missing. The table has approximately 2.1 million clones, over 85% seen once. Study-level findings and limits: Clonotypes not shared had lower generation probabilities than those common to all four donors. Estimated richness was generally greater in naive than memory subsets. Collection of samples was limited to blood; tissue repertoires likely differ.

Turning to this clone: No antigen is known for it.

Among the donors, all were Caucasian adults who lived in Nashville, Tennessee. Germline V gene data show CDR1 as MNHNS and CDR2 as SASEGT. This CDR3 is 14 amino acids long. The V end lost 0 bases, the J end lost 5 bases, and 11 bases lay between the germline ends. The sequence came from a man younger than 35 in good health. Some clones in this sample may be carry-over from other donors' samples. Sequences were obtained from naive CD4+ T cells from PBMCs. Stated subset: CD45RA+ positively selected. V usage is TRBV6-1 and J usage is TRBJ2-7; D is unresolved. This chain's CDR3 is CASSEAAWAHEQYF. For the CDR3, the DNA is TGTGCCAGCAGTGAAGCGGCTTGGGCGCACGAGCAGTACTTC.